Sequencing of this T cell receptor beta chain was carried out in a study of beta chain features in type 1 diabetes. Background on the study: Cell yields, gender and age were comparable in patients and healthy donors. General study results and limits: Shorter TCRB CDR3s, moderately but significantly so, were found in Type 1 diabetes patients in all four CD4+ subsets.

On this clone itself: Its cognate antigen is unknown.

The CDR3 loop spans 13 amino acids. Trimming took off 7 bases at V and 1 base at J, with 10 bases between the two ends. The germline CDR1 and CDR2 sequences are SEHNR and FQNEAQ (reference sequence). Sorting that relied on CD45RO/CCR7/CD25/CD127/CD95/CD27 yielded CD4+ naive, central memory, regulatory and stem cell-like memory cells. Expressed TCRB transcripts got sequenced, as all isolated RNA was reverse transcribed. Measured with immunoSEQ multiplex PCR; TCRdb has only the in-frame clones, and not every one. The data contain roughly 160,000 clones, roughly 7.1% of them singletons. The receptor's source is a woman between 40 and 50 years old with type 1 diabetes. The sample consisted of central memory CD4+ T cells from blood. The chain joins TRBV7-9 to TRBJ1-1; D gene ambiguous. This chain's CDR3 is CASKLYGNTEAFF. CDR3 sequence (DNA): TGTGCCAGCAAACTTTACGGGAACACTGAAGCTTTCTTT.